A selection of T cell receptor beta chains follows, all from one sample in a study of T cell repertoires in cytomegalovirus infection. TCRdb used MiXCR to reprocess the reads, holding one entry per CDR3 protein. The table records roughly 100,000 distinct CDR3 sequences, about 17% of them present only once. Sequenced material: PBMCs. Receptor source: a human donor in good health (CMV status not recorded). Some clones in this sample may be carry-over from other donors' samples. CDR3s include the opening cysteine and the closing phenylalanine or tryptophan. Each record gives: CDR3 protein, CDR3 DNA, J gene, D gene, V gene, CDR3 length, clone size. A D gene is named only where the DNA matches it firmly. Only some rows state a clone size, as once, few, many or a class for expanded clones.

cdr3_aa: CSARDQLAYEQYF; cdr3_nt: TGCAGTGCTAGAGATCAACTGGCGTACGAGCAGTACTTC; j_call: TRBJ2-7; d_call: NA; v_call: TRBV20-1; cdr3_length: 13; clone_size: NA
cdr3_aa: CASRRASSYNEQFF; cdr3_nt: TGTGCCAGCCGAAGGGCCTCCTCCTACAATGAGCAGTTCTTC; j_call: TRBJ2-1; d_call: NA; v_call: TRBV7-2; cdr3_length: 14; clone_size: many
cdr3_aa: CASSRTGFGNTIYF; cdr3_nt: TGTGCCAGCAGCCGTACAGGGTTTGGAAACACCATATATTTT; j_call: TRBJ1-3; d_call: NA; v_call: TRBV7-2; cdr3_length: 14; clone_size: NA
cdr3_aa: CASREAGKNTDTQYF; cdr3_nt: TGTGCCAGCAGAGAAGCGGGGAAGAACACAGATACGCAGTATTTT; j_call: TRBJ2-3; d_call: TRBD2; v_call: TRBV25-1; cdr3_length: 15; clone_size: few
cdr3_aa: CASSLAAGYTDTQYF; cdr3_nt: TGTGCCAGCAGCTTAGCAGCCGGGTACACAGATACGCAGTATTTT; j_call: TRBJ2-3; d_call: NA; v_call: TRBV7-2; cdr3_length: 15; clone_size: few
cdr3_aa: CASSLVSGVGNTIYF; cdr3_nt: TGTGCCAGCAGCTTAGTCTCAGGGGTTGGAAACACCATATATTTT; j_call: TRBJ1-3; d_call: NA; v_call: TRBV7-8; cdr3_length: 15; clone_size: many
cdr3_aa: CAISETGGQPQHF; cdr3_nt: TGTGCCATCAGTGAGACAGGGGGGCAGCCCCAGCATTTT; j_call: TRBJ1-5; d_call: TRBD1; v_call: TRBV10-3; cdr3_length: 13; clone_size: many
cdr3_aa: CASSSNLRAGSTDGYTF; cdr3_nt: TGTGCCAGCAGCTCGAACCTGAGGGCAGGGTCAACGGATGGCTACACCTTC; j_call: TRBJ1-2; d_call: NA; v_call: TRBV5-4; cdr3_length: 17; clone_size: NA
cdr3_aa: CASSRPTGGSNEKLFF; cdr3_nt: TGTGCCAGCAGCCGACCTACAGGGGGTAGTAATGAAAAACTGTTTTTT; j_call: TRBJ1-4; d_call: TRBD1; v_call: TRBV7-6; cdr3_length: 16; clone_size: NA
cdr3_aa: CAIKAVTYNEQFF; cdr3_nt: TGTGCCATCAAGGCGGTTACCTACAATGAGCAGTTCTTC; j_call: TRBJ2-1; d_call: NA; v_call: TRBV10-3; cdr3_length: 13; clone_size: NA
cdr3_aa: CASSLNAGTEAFF; cdr3_nt: TGTGCCAGCAGCTTAAACGCCGGCACTGAAGCTTTCTTT; j_call: TRBJ1-1; d_call: NA; v_call: TRBV11-2; cdr3_length: 13; clone_size: many
cdr3_aa: CASSLGAREGAFF; cdr3_nt: TGCGCCAGCAGCTTGGGGGCTAGGGAAGGAGCTTTCTTT; j_call: TRBJ1-1; d_call: NA; v_call: TRBV5-1; cdr3_length: 13; clone_size: NA
cdr3_aa: CSVEGQGAGNNEQFF; cdr3_nt: TGCAGCGTTGAAGGACAGGGAGCAGGGAACAATGAGCAGTTCTTC; j_call: TRBJ2-1; d_call: TRBD1; v_call: TRBV29-1; cdr3_length: 15; clone_size: many
cdr3_aa: CASSSISGQGNEKLFF; cdr3_nt: TGTGCCAGCAGCTCGATCTCGGGACAGGGCAATGAAAAACTGTTTTTT; j_call: TRBJ1-4; d_call: TRBD1; v_call: TRBV11-2; cdr3_length: 16; clone_size: many
cdr3_aa: CASRTPKGHYGYTF; cdr3_nt: TGTGCCAGCAGAACCCCGAAGGGTCACTATGGCTACACCTTC; j_call: TRBJ1-2; d_call: NA; v_call: TRBV28; cdr3_length: 14; clone_size: few
cdr3_aa: CASRPPEGGLSSYNEQFF; cdr3_nt: TGTGCCAGCAGACCCCCGGAGGGAGGTTTGAGCTCCTACAATGAGCAGTTCTTC; j_call: TRBJ2-1; d_call: NA; v_call: TRBV2; cdr3_length: 18; clone_size: many
cdr3_aa: CASSYSTRRLAYEQYF; cdr3_nt: TGTGCCAGCAGTTACTCGACAAGGCGACTTGCCTACGAGCAGTACTTC; j_call: TRBJ2-7; d_call: NA; v_call: TRBV6-2/TRBV6-3; cdr3_length: 16; clone_size: many
cdr3_aa: CSALTGTSGTDTQYF; cdr3_nt: TGCAGTGCGCTAACCGGGACTAGCGGGACAGATACGCAGTATTTT; j_call: TRBJ2-3; d_call: TRBD2; v_call: TRBV20-1; cdr3_length: 15; clone_size: NA
cdr3_aa: CSLTGGLQETQYF; cdr3_nt: TGCAGCCTCACAGGGGGGCTCCAAGAGACCCAGTACTTC; j_call: TRBJ2-5; d_call: TRBD1; v_call: TRBV29-1; cdr3_length: 13; clone_size: NA
cdr3_aa: CASSPSTVSDEQYF; cdr3_nt: TGTGCCAGCAGTCCGTCGACAGTATCCGACGAGCAGTACTTC; j_call: TRBJ2-7; d_call: NA; v_call: TRBV6-2/TRBV6-3; cdr3_length: 14; clone_size: many
cdr3_aa: CASSLDRIDTQYF; cdr3_nt: TGTGCCAGCAGCTTAGATCGAATAGATACGCAGTATTTT; j_call: TRBJ2-3; d_call: NA; v_call: TRBV11-2; cdr3_length: 13; clone_size: NA
cdr3_aa: CSAHPRPGVSNQPQHF; cdr3_nt: TGCAGTGCTCATCCGAGGCCTGGGGTTAGCAATCAGCCCCAGCATTTT; j_call: TRBJ1-5; d_call: NA; v_call: TRBV20-1; cdr3_length: 16; clone_size: few
cdr3_aa: CASVTGSSYNSPLHF; cdr3_nt: TGTGCCAGCGTCACAGGGAGCTCCTATAATTCACCCCTCCACTTT; j_call: TRBJ1-6; d_call: NA; v_call: TRBV28; cdr3_length: 15; clone_size: NA
cdr3_aa: CASSLAPTDTQYF; cdr3_nt: TGCGCCAGCAGCTTGGCCCCCACAGATACGCAGTATTTT; j_call: TRBJ2-3; d_call: NA; v_call: TRBV5-1; cdr3_length: 13; clone_size: few
cdr3_aa: CASSQRRLAGSTDTQYF; cdr3_nt: TGTGCCAGCAGCCAACGCAGACTAGCGGGAAGCACAGATACGCAGTATTTT; j_call: TRBJ2-3; d_call: TRBD2; v_call: TRBV4-2; cdr3_length: 17; clone_size: few
cdr3_aa: CASSSRDGRGNSPLHF; cdr3_nt: TGTGCCAGCAGTTCCCGGGACGGGCGTGGGAATTCACCCCTCCACTTT; j_call: TRBJ1-6; d_call: NA; v_call: TRBV6-2/TRBV6-3; cdr3_length: 16; clone_size: NA
cdr3_aa: CASSQGRGTSGTDTQYF; cdr3_nt: TGCGCCAGCAGCCAAGGGAGAGGGACTAGCGGCACAGATACGCAGTATTTT; j_call: TRBJ2-3; d_call: TRBD2; v_call: TRBV4-3; cdr3_length: 17; clone_size: NA
cdr3_aa: CASSLARANTEAFF; cdr3_nt: TGTGCCAGCAGCTTAGCCAGGGCTAACACTGAAGCTTTCTTT; j_call: TRBJ1-1; d_call: NA; v_call: TRBV7-8; cdr3_length: 14; clone_size: many
cdr3_aa: CASSPGGPGQPQHF; cdr3_nt: TGTGCCAGCAGTCCCGGGGGGCCCGGGCAGCCCCAGCATTTT; j_call: TRBJ1-5; d_call: NA; v_call: TRBV7-2; cdr3_length: 14; clone_size: NA
cdr3_aa: CASSLDNTDTQYF; cdr3_nt: TGTGCCAGCAGCTTGGATAACACAGATACGCAGTATTTT; j_call: TRBJ2-3; d_call: NA; v_call: TRBV5-4; cdr3_length: 13; clone_size: NA
cdr3_aa: CASSLASINTGELFF; cdr3_nt: TGCGCCAGCAGCTTGGCCTCGATCAACACCGGGGAGCTGTTTTTT; j_call: TRBJ2-2; d_call: NA; v_call: TRBV5-1; cdr3_length: 15; clone_size: few
cdr3_aa: CASSLGQDDTQYF; cdr3_nt: TGTGCCAGCAGCCTTGGTCAGGATGATACGCAGTATTTT; j_call: TRBJ2-3; d_call: NA; v_call: TRBV7-2; cdr3_length: 13; clone_size: many
cdr3_aa: CASSVRGGIYNEQFF; cdr3_nt: TGTGCCAGCAGCGTTAGAGGGGGAATATACAATGAGCAGTTCTTC; j_call: TRBJ2-1; d_call: NA; v_call: TRBV9; cdr3_length: 15; clone_size: NA
cdr3_aa: CASSAQAQETQYF; cdr3_nt: TGTGCCAGCAGCGCTCAAGCCCAAGAGACCCAGTACTTC; j_call: TRBJ2-5; d_call: NA; v_call: TRBV7-9; cdr3_length: 13; clone_size: many
cdr3_aa: CASSVGNTGSTDTQYF; cdr3_nt: TGTGCCAGCAGCGTAGGAAACACTGGATCGACAGATACGCAGTATTTT; j_call: TRBJ2-3; d_call: NA; v_call: TRBV9; cdr3_length: 16; clone_size: NA
cdr3_aa: CASSLLLTALGVDTQYF; cdr3_nt: TGTGCCAGCAGCTTACTCCTCACGGCTTTAGGAGTGGATACGCAGTATTTT; j_call: TRBJ2-3; d_call: NA; v_call: TRBV7-2; cdr3_length: 17; clone_size: many
cdr3_aa: CASSRNLLWTATSTDTQYF; cdr3_nt: TGCGCCAGCAGCCGAAACCTTTTATGGACAGCCACTAGCACAGATACGCAGTATTTT; j_call: TRBJ2-3; d_call: NA; v_call: TRBV4-3; cdr3_length: 19; clone_size: many
cdr3_aa: CAIRTGTSEFNEQFF; cdr3_nt: TGTGCCATCAGGACGGGAACTAGTGAGTTCAATGAGCAGTTCTTC; j_call: TRBJ2-1; d_call: NA; v_call: TRBV10-3; cdr3_length: 15; clone_size: few
cdr3_aa: CASIPGQGRGYTF; cdr3_nt: TGTGCCAGTATTCCTGGACAGGGACGGGGCTACACCTTC; j_call: TRBJ1-2; d_call: TRBD1; v_call: TRBV19; cdr3_length: 13; clone_size: many
cdr3_aa: CASSLASGGAYEQYF; cdr3_nt: TGTGCCAGCAGCTTAGCTAGCGGGGGGGCCTACGAGCAGTACTTC; j_call: TRBJ2-7; d_call: TRBD2; v_call: TRBV7-2; cdr3_length: 15; clone_size: many
cdr3_aa: CASSLAGMNQPQHF; cdr3_nt: TGTGCCAGCAGCTTAGCAGGGATGAATCAGCCCCAGCATTTT; j_call: TRBJ1-5; d_call: NA; v_call: TRBV7-9; cdr3_length: 14; clone_size: many
cdr3_aa: CASEMGGRQYF; cdr3_nt: TGTGCCAGCGAAATGGGGGGCCGCCAGTATTTT; j_call: TRBJ2-3; d_call: NA; v_call: TRBV12-3/TRBV12-4; cdr3_length: 11; clone_size: NA
cdr3_aa: CASSRGGDTEAFF; cdr3_nt: TGTGCCAGCAGTAGGGGTGGGGACACTGAAGCTTTCTTT; j_call: TRBJ1-1; d_call: NA; v_call: TRBV25-1; cdr3_length: 13; clone_size: NA
cdr3_aa: CATQKQGTGSYEQYF; cdr3_nt: TGTGCCACCCAAAAACAGGGCACCGGCTCCTACGAGCAGTACTTC; j_call: TRBJ2-7; d_call: NA; v_call: TRBV7-2; cdr3_length: 15; clone_size: NA
cdr3_aa: CASSQDLAADTQYF; cdr3_nt: TGTGCCAGCAGCCAAGACTTGGCGGCAGATACGCAGTATTTT; j_call: TRBJ2-3; d_call: NA; v_call: TRBV3-1; cdr3_length: 14; clone_size: few
cdr3_aa: CASSHIRDRGRHEQFF; cdr3_nt: TGTGCCAGCAGCCATATCCGGGACAGGGGACGCCATGAGCAGTTCTTC; j_call: TRBJ2-1; d_call: TRBD1; v_call: TRBV7-9; cdr3_length: 16; clone_size: many
cdr3_aa: CSARGPGEQYF; cdr3_nt: TGCAGTGCTAGAGGACCCGGCGAGCAGTACTTC; j_call: TRBJ2-7; d_call: NA; v_call: TRBV20-1; cdr3_length: 11; clone_size: NA
cdr3_aa: CASSPGVGGTQYF; cdr3_nt: TGTGCCAGCAGCCCCGGGGTCGGCGGGACCCAGTACTTC; j_call: TRBJ2-5; d_call: NA; v_call: TRBV11-2; cdr3_length: 13; clone_size: few
cdr3_aa: CASSVQMGLSTDTQYF; cdr3_nt: TGTGCCAGCAGCGTACAGATGGGACTCAGCACAGATACGCAGTATTTT; j_call: TRBJ2-3; d_call: NA; v_call: TRBV9; cdr3_length: 16; clone_size: NA